This entry lists 18 T cell receptor beta chains sequenced from one sample in a study of blood T cell repertoires in COVID-19. Libraries were prepared by immunoSEQ multiplex PCR; TCRdb keeps only in-frame clonotypes and omits some of them. The sample lists some 50,000 clones; 60% to 85% were seen once. The material sequenced was peripheral blood. Every receptor here comes from a human donor in a cohort sampled during active COVID-19.

The chain links TRBV9 to TRBJ2-3, with D possibly matching TRBD2 (6 bases). This CDR3 region has 15 residues. From germline, CDR1 is SGDLS and CDR2 YYNGEE. Trimming removed 0 bases at V and 5 bases at J, with 13 bases between. CDR3 DNA sequence: TGTGCCAGCAGCGTAGCGGACTATCCACGAGATACGCAGTATTTT. This translates into CASSVADYPRDTQYF. Looking up the rest from reference TRBV9 and TRBJ2-3 gives the full variable domain: DSGVTQTPKHLITATGQRVTLRCSPRSGDLSVYWYQQSLDQGLQFLIQYYNGEERAKGNILERFSAQQFPDLHSELNLSSLELGDSALYFCASSVADYPRDTQYFGPGTRLTVL.

This clone was detected a few times. This chain links TRBV4-1 with TRBJ2-6; 10 bases line up with TRBD1. The germline V gene has CDR1 MGHRA and CDR2 YSYEKL. The CDR3 spans 18 residues. Trimming removed 2 bases from V and 3 bases from J; junction bases left unmatched: 7. The CDR3 DNA reads TGCGCCAGCAGCCAAACCCGGGACAGGGGCGGTGGGGCCAACGTCCTGACTTTC. Translated, it gives CASSQTRDRGGGANVLTF.

The chain is built from TRBV18 and TRBJ2-7; 7 bases are a match to TRBD2. V gave up 3 bases and J gave up 3 bases; unmatched junction bases: 8. CDR3 length: 15 residues. The germline V gene encodes CDR1 KGHSH and CDR2 LQKENI. This CDR3 reads CASSPLSGGGYEQYF. CDR3 bases: TGTGCCAGCTCACCTCTCTCGGGAGGAGGCTACGAGCAGTACTTC.

This sequence joins TRBV19 and TRBJ2-7; 8 bases are a match to TRBD2. V gave up 4 bases and J gave up 1 base; unmatched junction bases: 0. Germline V gives CDR1 LNHDA, CDR2 SQIVND (reference sequence). The CDR3 length is 13 residues. The CDR3 nucleotides read TGTGCCAGTAGTACTAGCGGGTCCTACGAGCAGTACTTC. Translating it yields CASSTSGSYEQYF.

This clone was seen once. The chain combines TRBV5-4 with TRBJ2-7, with D perhaps matching TRBD2 (5 bases). V was trimmed by 2 bases and J by 0 bases, leaving 6 bases between them. This CDR3 contains 13 residues. The germline gives CDR1 SGHNT, CDR2 YYREEE (reference sequence). The CDR3 reads CASSFGSSYEQYF. For the CDR3, the DNA is TGTGCCAGCAGCTTTGGGAGCTCCTACGAGCAGTACTTC.

V gene TRBV7-6 combines with J gene TRBJ2-7; the match to TRBD1 covers 7 bases. CDR1 and CDR2 from the germline V gene are SGHVS and FNYEAQ. The CDR3 has 13 residues. V gave up 3 bases and J gave up 5 bases; unmatched junction bases: 4. Here the CDR3 reads CASSFPTGDEQYF. The CDR3 nucleotides read TGTGCCAGCAGCTTCCCTACAGGGGACGAGCAGTACTTC.

The chain recombines TRBV5-1 with TRBJ2-7; D unresolved. V lost 1 base to trimming and J lost 0 bases, with 5 bases between them. This CDR3 is built from 13 residues. Germline CDR1 is SGHRS and CDR2 is YFSETQ. Written as DNA, the CDR3 is TGCGCCAGCAGCTTGACTAACTCCTACGAGCAGTACTTC. This codes for CASSLTNSYEQYF.

This clone was observed a few times. This chain connects TRBV5-6 to TRBJ1-5; a possible D gene is TRBD1 (6 bases). Trimming removed 3 bases at V and 6 bases at J, with 19 bases between. Germline V gene sequence: CDR1 SGHDT, CDR2 YYEEEE. The CDR3 length is 16 residues. This chain's CDR3 is CASSWRQAGGFQPQHF. In DNA form, the CDR3 reads TGTGCCAGCAGCTGGCGACAGGCAGGAGGATTTCAGCCCCAGCATTTT.

This clone has just one count. In DNA, the CDR3 is TGTGCCAGCAGTGTGGGACTAGCCTACGAGCAGTACTTC. Translation gives CASSVGLAYEQYF. The chain links TRBV2 to TRBJ2-7, with 8 bases aligning to TRBD2. The CDR3 loop spans 13 amino acids. V shed 4 bases and J 2 bases; nucleotides not matched to a gene: 1. Per the germline V gene, CDR1 is SNHLY and CDR2 is FYNNEI. Using reference TRBV2 and TRBJ2-7 for the parts outside the CDR3, the full variable domain is EPEVTQTPSHQVTQMGQEVILRCVPISNHLYFYWYRQILGQKVEFLVSFYNNEISEKSEIFDDQFSVERPDGSNFTLKIRSTKLEDSAMYFCASSVGLAYEQYFGPGTRLTVT.

The chain has TRBV7-2 and TRBJ1-4; no definite D call. V was trimmed by 1 base and J by 10 bases, leaving 19 bases between them. Germline assignment: CDR1 SGHTA and CDR2 FQGNSA. The CDR3 contains 16 residues. This CDR3 reads CASSLVAWAGSGKLFF. In nucleotides, the CDR3 is TGTGCCAGCAGCTTAGTAGCGTGGGCGGGGAGCGGAAAACTGTTTTTT.

The rearrangement uses TRBV7-9 and TRBJ1-5; D gene unclear. This CDR3 comprises 15 residues. Trimming pared 5 bases from V and 2 bases from J, leaving 13 bases between. Germline-derived CDR1 and CDR2 are SEHNR and FQNEAQ (reference sequence). The CDR3 loop is CASSPNRGGNQPQHF. DNA of the CDR3: TGTGCCAGCAGCCCAAACCGCGGCGGCAATCAGCCCCAGCATTTT.

The V gene is TRBV6-5, the J gene TRBJ1-1; D gene uncertain. The CDR3 is made up of 13 amino acids. CDR1 and CDR2 (germline): MNHEY, SVGAGI. V dropped 10 bases and J dropped 5 bases, with 17 bases sitting between them. CDR3 nucleotide sequence: TGTGCCATCCGACGGGGAGAGGGAACTGAAGCTTTCTTT. Encoded protein: CAIRRGEGTEAFF.

J is TRBJ2-7 and V is TRBV7-8; 10 bases agree with TRBD2. The CDR3 length is 16 residues. Germline CDR1 is SGHVS and CDR2 is FQNEAQ. The junction had 11 bases not matched to a gene; V was cut back by 5 bases and J by 4 bases. The CDR3 here is CASSRVTSGKFYEQYF. The CDR3, as DNA: TGTGCCAGCAGCCGCGTTACTAGCGGGAAGTTTTACGAGCAGTACTTC.

The chain employs TRBV6-2 or TRBV6-3 and TRBJ1-2; no clear D. The ends were cut back, 0 bases at V and 7 bases at J, with 18 bases in the middle. Germline CDR1 reads MNHEY; CDR2 reads SVGEGT. CDR3 length: 16 residues. CDR3 residues: CASSYSYESPMSGYTF. CDR3 nucleotides: TGTGCCAGCAGTTACTCGTATGAGTCCCCGATGTCTGGCTACACCTTC.

The V call is TRBV14, the J call TRBJ1-4, with D possibly matching TRBD1 (6 bases). V lost 1 base to trimming and J lost 1 base, with 13 bases between them. The CDR3 has 17 residues. Germline lookup yields CDR1 SGHDN and CDR2 FVKESK. The chain's CDR3 is CASSQGGGARTNEKLFF. In nucleotides, the CDR3 is TGTGCCAGCAGCCAAGGTGGGGGGGCGCGAACTAATGAAAAACTGTTTTTT.

The J gene is TRBJ1-2, the V gene TRBV9; TRBD1 matches 9 bases. The germline V gene encodes CDR1 SGDLS and CDR2 YYNGEE. The V gene end was trimmed by 3 bases and the J gene end by 5 bases; junction bases not matched to a gene: 2. This CDR3 spans 13 amino acids. CDR3 region: CASSAGTGYGYTF. The CDR3 coding sequence is TGTGCCAGCAGCGCCGGGACAGGGTATGGCTACACCTTC.

This chain joins TRBV6-2 or TRBV6-3 and TRBJ2-7, with D unresolved. CDR3 length: 14 residues. The V gene's germline CDR1 is MNHEY and CDR2 SVGEGT. Trimming removed 2 bases from V and 3 bases from J, with 11 bases in between. The CDR3: CASSYALEYYEQYF. CDR3 bases: TGTGCCAGCAGTTACGCTCTAGAGTACTACGAGCAGTACTTC.

The chain carries TRBV3-1 (or the pseudogene TRBV3-2) and TRBJ2-1; 8 nucleotides match TRBD2. The CDR3 length is 16 residues. V was pared by 4 bases and J by 7 bases, with 12 bases of the junction left unmatched. Germline CDR1 reads LGHDT; CDR2 reads YNNKEL (reference sequence). The CDR3 DNA is TGTGCCAGCAGCCCCCTGACGCAGCGGGGGATAAATGAGCAGTTCTTC. Its protein product is CASSPLTQRGINEQFF.